Detailed here is one TCR beta chain. While infection was still active, Seattle patients were enrolled and then followed longitudinally. Authors' data handling: The authors estimated nucleated cell counts from reference gene primer amplification. Clones were sequenced by immunoSEQ multiplex PCR, and TCRdb holds only the in-frame ones, with some missing. Clone size and V and J calls were adopted from that table, with D and trimming inferred from the DNA. This table has just over 350,000 clones, 75% to 90% appearing once. The data originate from a study of blood T cell repertoires in COVID-19. Background on the study: Donors in the United States, Italy and Spain gave samples during acute or convalescent COVID-19. T cells, B-cell-depleted T cells, or PBMCs supplied cDNA or gDNA.

Germline CDR1 and CDR2: SQVTM and ANQGSEA. The CDR3 length is 13 residues. V was shortened by 4 bases and J by 0 bases, with 7 bases between the two germline ends. The J gene is TRBJ1-3, the V gene TRBV29-1; D is uncertain. The TCR sequence derives from a woman aged 55-69 years with COVID-19, enrolled during active disease. The specimen was peripheral blood. The CDR3 DNA sequence: TGCAGCGTTGTCGGGATCTCTGGAAACACCATATATTTT. It encodes CSVVGISGNTIYF.